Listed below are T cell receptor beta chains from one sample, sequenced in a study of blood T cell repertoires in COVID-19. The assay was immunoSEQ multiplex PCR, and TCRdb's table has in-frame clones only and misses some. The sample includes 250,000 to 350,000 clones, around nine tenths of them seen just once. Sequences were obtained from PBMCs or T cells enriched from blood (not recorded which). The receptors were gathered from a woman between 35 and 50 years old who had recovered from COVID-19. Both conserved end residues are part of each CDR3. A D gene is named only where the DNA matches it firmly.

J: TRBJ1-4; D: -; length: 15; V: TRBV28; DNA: TGTGCCAGCACGCCGTCGTTGGGGCCTAATGAAAAACTGTTTTTT; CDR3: CASTPSLGPNEKLFF
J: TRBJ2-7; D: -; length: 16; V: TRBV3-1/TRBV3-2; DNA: TGTGCCAGCAGCCCTCACACAGGGATCGACTCCTACGAGCAGTACTTC; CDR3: CASSPHTGIDSYEQYF
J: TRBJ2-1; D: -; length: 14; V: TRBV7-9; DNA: TGTGCCAGCAGTCCCGGGTGGGGGCAACATGAGCAGTTCTTC; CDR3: CASSPGWGQHEQFF
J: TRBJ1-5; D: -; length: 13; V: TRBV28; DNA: TGTGCCAGCGGGGAAACCGGGACATGGCCCCAGCATTTT; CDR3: CASGETGTWPQHF
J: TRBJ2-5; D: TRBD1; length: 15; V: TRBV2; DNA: TGTGCCGGCAATCCGGGACAGGGGATCGCGGAGACCCAGTACTTC; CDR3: CAGNPGQGIAETQYF
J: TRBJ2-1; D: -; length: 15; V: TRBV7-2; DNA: TGTGCCAGCAGCTTAGCCGGGAGCGCCCCCAATGAGCAGTTCTTC; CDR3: CASSLAGSAPNEQFF
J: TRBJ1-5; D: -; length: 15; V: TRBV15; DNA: TGTGCCACCAGCAGGAGAGGGCCGAACAATCAGCCCCAGCATTTT; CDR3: CATSRRGPNNQPQHF
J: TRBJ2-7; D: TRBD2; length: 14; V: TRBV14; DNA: TGTGCCAGCAGCCCAGGACTAGCGGGATACGAGCAGTACTTC; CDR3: CASSPGLAGYEQYF
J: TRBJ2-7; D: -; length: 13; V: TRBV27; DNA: TGTGCCAGCAGTCCCGCGGGGATGCACGAGCAGTACTTC; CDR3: CASSPAGMHEQYF
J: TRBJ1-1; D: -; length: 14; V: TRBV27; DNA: TGTGCCAGCAGTTTATGGGGGGTGGGCACTGAAGCTTTCTTT; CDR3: CASSLWGVGTEAFF
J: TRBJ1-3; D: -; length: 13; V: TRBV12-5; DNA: TGTGCTAGTGGTTTGGAACTCGGAAACACCATATATTTT; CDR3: CASGLELGNTIYF
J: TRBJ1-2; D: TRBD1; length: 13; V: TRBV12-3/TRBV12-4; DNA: TGTGCCAGCAGACTTGACAGGGACTATGGCTACACCTTC; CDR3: CASRLDRDYGYTF
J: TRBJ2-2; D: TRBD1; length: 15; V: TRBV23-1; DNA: TGCGCCAGCAGTCAATCGAGGGACAGGGCCGGGGAGCTGTTTTTT; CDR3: CASSQSRDRAGELFF